Included here is one TCR beta chain sequence, with context. Clones were sequenced by immunoSEQ multiplex PCR, and TCRdb holds only the in-frame ones, with some missing. The sample lists 150,000 to 200,000 clones, about 96% occurring once. From germline, CDR1 is LNHDA and CDR2 SQIVND (reference sequence). With V trimmed by 3 bases and J by 5 bases, 15 bases remained unmatched. The CDR3 runs 17 residues. This sample stems from a study of cytomegalovirus exposure and HLA in healthy donors. This sequence was found in a woman between 18 and 29 years old in good health and CMV-seronegative. The V call is TRBV19, the J call TRBJ1-1, with 7 bases fitting TRBD1. The specimen was PBMCs. In nucleotides, the CDR3 is TGTGCCAGTAGTATTGGGGGACAGCGGAGCTTATTTACTGAAGCTTTCTTT. Residues: CASSIGGQRSLFTEAFF.